This is a list of T cell receptor beta chains from one sample in a study of blood T cell repertoires in COVID-19. Sequencing used immunoSEQ multiplex PCR; TCRdb keeps in-frame clones, though not all of them. The profile covers fewer than 300,000 clones, with over 75% appearing a single time and less than 3% taken by the ten largest. The specimen sequenced was peripheral blood. The source of these receptors is a woman between 45 and 65 years old with acute or convalescent COVID-19. Both conserved end residues are part of each CDR3. The order of the fields is clone size, D gene, V gene, J gene, CDR3 DNA, CDR3 protein. D genes are given only for firm matches. Only some rows state a clone size, as once, few, many or a class for expanded clones.

>NA|NA|TRBV6-5|TRBJ1-3
TGTGCCAGCAGCAACAGGGATTGGGGAAACACCATATATTTT
CASSNRDWGNTIYF
>once|NA|TRBV9|TRBJ2-2
TGTGCCAGCAGCGTAGTTCAGGTCTTGAACACCGGGGAGCTGTTTTTT
CASSVVQVLNTGELFF
>NA|NA|TRBV6-6|TRBJ2-7
TGTGCCAGCAGGTGGGGCCAGGGGGGACACTACGAGCAGTACTTC
CASRWGQGGHYEQYF
>NA|NA|TRBV5-4|TRBJ1-2
TGTGCCAGCAGCTTACTCGAACTCTACACCTTC
CASSLLELYTF
>once|TRBD2|TRBV9|TRBJ2-1
TGTGCCAGCAGCGACTGGCTAGCGGGAGGCCTCAATGAGCAGTTCTTC
CASSDWLAGGLNEQFF
>once|NA|TRBV9|TRBJ1-2
TGTGCCAGCAGCCCTCTCGGGCGGGGCATTAACTATGGCTACACCTTC
CASSPLGRGINYGYTF
>NA|NA|TRBV2|TRBJ1-1
TGTGCCAGCATCTTCGCGCAGGGCGACACTGAAGCTTTCTTT
CASIFAQGDTEAFF
>NA|TRBD2|TRBV9|TRBJ2-5
TGTGCCAGCAGCCGAGGGGCGGGAGGCCAAGAGACCCAGTACTTC
CASSRGAGGQETQYF
>NA|TRBD2|TRBV5-6|TRBJ2-3
TGTGCCAGCAGCCCGGGACTAGCGGGGGTAGCTAGCACAGATACGCAGTATTTT
CASSPGLAGVASTDTQYF
>NA|TRBD1|TRBV9|TRBJ2-1
TGTGCCAGCAGCCCTTACACCGACAGGGTCAATGAGCAGTTCTTC
CASSPYTDRVNEQFF
>NA|TRBD2|TRBV5-6|TRBJ2-7
TGTGCCAGCAGCTTTGGACGTAGCGGGAGGCTTAGGTACGAGCAGTACTTC
CASSFGRSGRLRYEQYF
>NA|NA|TRBV5-6|TRBJ1-1
TGTGCCAGCAGCTACCCCAGGACAGAGAGGACTGAAGCTTTCTTT
CASSYPRTERTEAFF
>NA|TRBD1|TRBV11-2|TRBJ2-1
TGTGCCAGCAGCTTAGTTGGGACAGGGGCGCACAATGAGCAGTTCTTC
CASSLVGTGAHNEQFF
>few|TRBD1|TRBV18|TRBJ2-7
TGTGCCAGCTCACCGGGACAGGGGTCCTACGAGCAGTACTTC
CASSPGQGSYEQYF
>NA|NA|TRBV27|TRBJ1-6
TGTGCCAGCAGTTTAGCCAAGACTAGCACGGCTTCACCCCTCCACTTT
CASSLAKTSTASPLHF
>NA|NA|TRBV5-4|TRBJ1-1
TGTGCCAGCAGCTTTCAGAACACTGAAGCTTTCTTT
CASSFQNTEAFF
>once|NA|TRBV27|TRBJ1-1
TGTGCCAGCAGTTTATATAGAGGGACTGAAGCTTTCTTT
CASSLYRGTEAFF
>NA|TRBD2|TRBV7-6|TRBJ2-5
TGTGCCAGCAGCTTAGCGCGGGAGGCTAGCGGAGCAGGGGTAGGAGAGACCCAGTACTTC
CASSLAREASGAGVGETQYF
>many|NA|TRBV29-1|TRBJ1-4
TGCAGCGTGGCAAGCGAGACTAATGAAAAACTGTTTTTT
CSVASETNEKLFF
>NA|NA|TRBV14|TRBJ2-5
TGTGCCAGCAGCCAATTCTACAGGAACCAAGAGACCCAGTACTTC
CASSQFYRNQETQYF
>NA|TRBD2|TRBV28|TRBJ2-7
TGTGCCAGCAGCCGAAGGACTAGCGGGAGAGAGTACGAGCAGTACTTC
CASSRRTSGREYEQYF
>NA|TRBD1|TRBV28|TRBJ1-2
TGTGCCAGCAGTTCAGGGACAGAATACTATGGCTACACCTTC
CASSSGTEYYGYTF
>NA|TRBD1|TRBV19|TRBJ2-7
TGTGCCAGTAGTATCCCCAGGGGGCGCGAGCAGTACTTC
CASSIPRGREQYF
>NA|NA|TRBV24-1|TRBJ1-5
TGTGCCACCAGTGATCAGAAACGGCATGGGCCCTTCGGCCCTCAGCCCCAGCATTTT
CATSDQKRHGPFGPQPQHF
>NA|NA|TRBV19|TRBJ1-3
TGTGCCAGTAGTACCCTTAACTCTGGAAACACCATATATTTT
CASSTLNSGNTIYF
>NA|NA|TRBV25-1|TRBJ2-5
TGTGCCAGCAGTCTCAGCGTACAAGAGACCCAGTACTTC
CASSLSVQETQYF
>few|NA|TRBV28|TRBJ1-2
TGTGCCAGCAGTTGGGAGAACTATGGCTACACCTTC
CASSWENYGYTF
>NA|NA|TRBV6-6|TRBJ1-1
TGTGCCAGCAGTTACTCGAATGGAGTAGGCACTGAAGCTTTCTTT
CASSYSNGVGTEAFF
>NA|TRBD2|TRBV19|TRBJ2-1
TGTGCCAGTAGTTCCTACCCCCCATCTAGCGGGAGTTCCAATGAGCAGTTCTTC
CASSSYPPSSGSSNEQFF